This T cell receptor (beta chain) appears in the sequencing data of a study of regulatory T cells in long-lasting Graves disease. The wider study: The term persistent Graves' disease signified upward of 5 years on antithyroid drugs with positive TSH receptor antibodies.

The authors built TCR beta libraries using iRepertoire HTBI primers and Arm-PCR of CDR3 regions. TCRdb fed the multiplex PCR reads into MiXCR, producing one record per CDR3 protein. The repertoire holds about 470,000 distinct CDR3 sequences, with about a fifth as singletons. Stated time point: persistent/refractory GD, antithyroid drugs over 5 years with positive TRAb. The TCR library was made from RNA that had been extracted from PBMCs in TRIzol. Germline V gene lookup returns CDR1 MGHDK and CDR2 SYGVNS. The CDR3 runs to 14 residues. V lost 1 base to trimming and J lost 2 bases, with 8 bases between them. This clonotype turned up a few times.

The sequencing used peripheral blood mononuclear cells (PBMCs), collected when the disease was refractory, from a patient treated with antithyroid drugs. The sequence was obtained from a female donor with Graves disease. This chain links TRBV25-1 with TRBJ2-5; the D gene could be TRBD1 or TRBD2 (5 bases each). The CDR3 protein is CASSEWGRQETQYF. CDR3 coding DNA: TGTGCCAGCAGTGAATGGGGACGGCAAGAGACCCAGTACTTC. Supplemented by reference TRBV25-1 and TRBJ2-5, the full variable domain reads EADIYQTPRYLVIGTGKKITLECSQTMGHDKMYWYQQDPGMELHLIHYSYGVNSTEKGDLSSESTVSRIRTEHFPLTLESARPSHTSQYLCASSEWGRQETQYFGPGTRLLVL.